The T cell receptor (beta chain) under discussion was sequenced for a study of OX40 agonist ivuxolimab in advanced cancers. CDR3 length: 17 amino acids. The germline V gene has CDR1 SNHLY and CDR2 FYNNEI. Trimming stripped 8 bases from V and 1 base from J, with 18 bases between. Assay used: immunoSEQ multiplex PCR; TCRdb lists only in-frame clones, some missing. The sample consists of 40,000 or so clones, about 82% of them appearing once. This clone was counted a few times. This TCR was recovered from an adult with an advanced solid tumor such as melanoma, head and neck, liver or kidney cancer. The chain employs TRBV2 and TRBJ2-6, with D possibly matching TRBD2 (6 bases). The sample consisted of CD4+ or CD8+ T cells sorted from blood, taken in a trial of the OX40 agonist ivuxolimab. The CDR3 here is CASFGGLYGSGANVLTF. DNA for the CDR3: TGTGCCAGCTTCGGGGGTTTGTATGGATCTGGGGCCAACGTCCTGACTTTC. The full variable domain, completed using reference TRBV2 and TRBJ2-6, is EPEVTQTPSHQVTQMGQEVILRCVPISNHLYFYWYRQILGQKVEFLVSFYNNEISEKSEIFDDQFSVERPDGSNFTLKIRSTKLEDSAMYFCASFGGLYGSGANVLTFGAGSRLTVL.